Listed here are 25 T cell receptor beta chains from one sample, sequenced in a study of cytomegalovirus exposure and HLA in healthy donors. A multiplex PCR was run with 60 Vbeta primers and 13 Jbeta primers. Here immunoSEQ multiplex PCR was the method, and the copy in TCRdb shows in-frame clones only, minus some. The data contain 140,000 or so clones, around 84% of them singletons. The sequenced sample was PBMCs. These receptors were collected from a boy between 2 and 10 years old in good health and CMV-seronegative.

As to this clone: No conserved phenylalanine or tryptophan ends this CDR3, so it is likely a read error. V and J are TRBV4-3 and TRBJ1-1; 7 bases align to TRBD1. The CDR3 has 18 residues. The germline V gene has CDR1 LGHNA and CDR2 YSLEER. The V segment lost 0 bases and the J segment 3 bases; nucleotides outside the gene matches: 13. CDR3 nucleotide sequence: TGCGCCAGCAGCCAAGATGAGAAGGGGGCGCTTGAGGACACTGAAGCTTTCTTG. This gives the protein CASSQDEKGALEDTEAFL.

This rearrangement joins TRBV29-1 to TRBJ2-5; 7 bases are a match to TRBD1. Germline V gene lookup returns CDR1 SQVTM and CDR2 ANQGSEA. The CDR3 is 12 residues long. The V and J ends lost 4 bases and 6 bases, in that order; junction bases with no gene match: 5. The DNA of the CDR3 is TGCAGCGTTGGGGGACAGCCTAAGACCCAGTACTTC. This encodes CSVGGQPKTQYF.

For the CDR3, the DNA is TGCGCCAGCAGCTTTGACCTCCCGGGACAGGGGGGTAACGAGCAGTACTTC. Encoded protein: CASSFDLPGQGGNEQYF. The V and J genes are TRBV5-1 and TRBJ2-7; 11 nucleotides align to TRBD1. J lost 5 bases, V lost 2 bases, and 12 bases had no gene match. This CDR3 has 17 residues. Germline assignment: CDR1 SGHRS and CDR2 YFSETQ. Using reference TRBV5-1 and TRBJ2-7 for the parts outside the CDR3, the full variable domain is KAGVTQTPRYLIKTRGQQVTLSCSPISGHRSVSWYQQTPGQGLQFLFEYFSETQRNKGNFPGRFSGRQFSNSRSEMNVSTLELGDSALYLCASSFDLPGQGGNEQYFGPGTRLTVT.

The chain recombines TRBV7-9 with TRBJ2-5, with D maybe TRBD1 (6 bases). TRBJ2-7 explains the end of the DNA better; the J call may be wrong. The germline gives CDR1 SEHNR, CDR2 FQNEAQ (reference sequence). The CDR3 consists of 16 residues. The CDR3 bases are TGTGCCAGCAGCTTAGACCAGAGGTGGCAGGGGACCGAGCAGTACTTC. Translating gives CASSLDQRWQGTEQYF.

This clone was picked up a small number of times. The chain combines TRBV28 with TRBJ2-3, with D perhaps matching TRBD1 (5 bases). The CDR3 has 14 residues. Germline V gene lookup returns CDR1 MDHEN and CDR2 SYDVKM. V dropped 2 bases and J dropped 2 bases, with 8 bases sitting between them. The CDR3 sequence: CASSLRQPTDTQYF. The CDR3 DNA reads TGTGCCAGCAGTTTACGACAGCCCACAGATACGCAGTATTTT.

V is TRBV7-2 and J is TRBJ2-3, with 12 bases aligning to TRBD2. V shed 1 base, J shed 5 bases, and the junction held 4 bases outside the gene matches. Per germline, CDR1 SGHTA and CDR2 FQGNSA. CDR3 size: 16 residues. CDR3 sequence (DNA): TGTGCCAGCAGCTTAGTTCTAGCGGGGGGGGGAGATACGCAGTATTTT. Translation: CASSLVLAGGGDTQYF.

Concerning this clone itself: This CDR3 is also generated by other DNA sequences in the sample. The chain combines TRBV7-2 with TRBJ1-2; TRBD1 aligns across 7 bases. The V gene end was trimmed by 6 bases and the J gene end by 2 bases; junction bases not matched to a gene: 3. CDR3 length: 13 amino acids. The germline V gene has CDR1 SGHTA and CDR2 FQGNSA. The CDR3 sequence is CASSPDRNYGYTF. CDR3 nucleotide sequence: TGTGCCAGCAGTCCGGACAGGAACTATGGCTACACCTTC.

V is TRBV28 and J is TRBJ2-3, with 8 bases that match TRBD2. The germline V gene has CDR1 MDHEN and CDR2 SYDVKM. V lost 5 bases and J lost 2; bases outside the gene matches: 9. The CDR3 covers 16 residues. CDR3 in DNA: TGTGCCAGCAGTGAAATAGCGGGGCCATTCACAGATACGCAGTATTTT. Translating it yields CASSEIAGPFTDTQYF.

This clone was counted between two and nine times. The rearrangement uses TRBV27 and TRBJ1-1; D gene ambiguous. Germline CDR1 reads MNHEY; CDR2 reads SMNVEV (reference sequence). This CDR3 spans 13 amino acids. With 5 bases removed from V and 5 bases from J, the gap between germline ends came to 12 bases. CDR3 sequence: CASSPTGSTEAFF. Here the CDR3 DNA reads TGTGCCAGCAGTCCTACGGGGAGTACTGAAGCTTTCTTT.

This rearrangement joins TRBV19 to TRBJ1-2, with unresolved D. Germline CDR1 LNHDA, CDR2 SQIVND (reference sequence). This CDR3 spans 17 amino acids. The germline V and J ends were trimmed by 0 bases and 8 bases, with 22 bases remaining between them. CDR3 sequence reads: CASSIDTPSQRARGYTF. The DNA of the CDR3 is TGTGCCAGTAGTATAGACACCCCAAGCCAGAGGGCCCGGGGCTACACCTTC.

J is TRBJ2-1 and V is TRBV7-9, with 9 nucleotides matching TRBD1. V lost 7 bases and J lost 3; bases outside the gene matches: 1. There are 13 residues in the CDR3. Looked up from germline, CDR1 is SEHNR and CDR2 is FQNEAQ (reference sequence). This CDR3 reads CASTDRGYNEQFF. The DNA of the CDR3 is TGTGCCAGCACGGACAGGGGCTACAATGAGCAGTTCTTC.

The V gene is TRBV5-1, the J gene TRBJ2-7; 8 bases are shared with TRBD1. Germline V gene lookup returns CDR1 SGHRS and CDR2 YFSETQ. CDR3 size: 15 residues. V shed 7 bases and J 5 bases; nucleotides not matched to a gene: 14. The CDR3: CASRRLDREMHEQYF. DNA for the CDR3: TGCGCCAGCCGACGTCTGGACAGGGAGATGCACGAGCAGTACTTC. Based on the CDR3 plus reference TRBV5-1 and TRBJ2-7, the full variable domain is KAGVTQTPRYLIKTRGQQVTLSCSPISGHRSVSWYQQTPGQGLQFLFEYFSETQRNKGNFPGRFSGRQFSNSRSEMNVSTLELGDSALYLCASRRLDREMHEQYFGPGTRLTVT.

This chain uses TRBV6-5 with TRBJ1-2; possibly TRBD1 for D (5 bases). Germline V gene data show CDR1 as MNHEY and CDR2 as SVGAGI. Trimming took 1 base from V and 6 from J, leaving 9 bases between them. The CDR3 is 13 residues long. The CDR3 protein is CASSYLLTDGYTF. CDR3 bases: TGTGCCAGCAGTTACTTGTTGACAGATGGCTACACCTTC.

This chain joins TRBV9 and TRBJ1-2, with a weak D call TRBD1 (5 bases). CDR3 length equals 15 residues. Per germline, CDR1 SGDLS and CDR2 YYNGEE. V was pared by 3 bases and J by 2 bases, with 14 bases between. CDR3 amino acids: CASSGTGIPNYGYTF. The CDR3 coding sequence is TGTGCCAGCAGCGGAACAGGCATCCCAAACTATGGCTACACCTTC.

Here the CDR3 DNA reads TGTGCCAGCACCAGACGACAATACACTGAAGCTTTCTTT. Protein sequence: CASTRRQYTEAFF. The rearrangement joins TRBV7-8 to TRBJ1-1, with unresolved D. This CDR3 has 13 amino acids. V was cut by 7 bases and J by 3 bases, with 12 bases left in between. Germline V gives CDR1 SGHVS, CDR2 FQNEAQ.

The V call is TRBV11-2, the J call TRBJ1-1; no clear D gene. The length of the CDR3 is 13 residues. CDR1 SGHAT and CDR2 FQNNGV come from the germline V gene. The ends were cut back, 3 bases at V and 2 bases at J, with 7 bases in the middle. The CDR3 DNA reads TGTGCCAGCAGCTTTTACAGTAACACTGAAGCTTTCTTT. It translates to CASSFYSNTEAFF.

The chain uses TRBV27 and TRBJ2-2; possibly TRBD1 for D (6 bases). Germline V gene data show CDR1 as MNHEY and CDR2 as SMNVEV (reference sequence). V was trimmed by 3 bases and J by 1 base, leaving 12 bases between them. This CDR3 contains 16 residues. CDR3 region: CASSFLRGGNTGELFF. The CDR3 DNA follows: TGTGCCAGCAGTTTTCTCAGAGGGGGGAACACCGGGGAGCTGTTTTTT.

V gene TRBV28 combines with J gene TRBJ1-1; no definite D call. The CDR3 loop spans 14 amino acids. The germline V gene has CDR1 MDHEN and CDR2 SYDVKM. V lost 1 base to trimming and J lost 2 bases, with 8 bases between them. CDR3 sequence: CASSLSSVNTEAFF. The CDR3 DNA sequence: TGTGCCAGCAGTTTATCATCAGTAAACACTGAAGCTTTCTTT. Drawing the rest from reference TRBV28 and TRBJ1-1, the complete variable domain is DVKVTQSSRYLVKRTGEKVFLECVQDMDHENMFWYRQDPGLGLRLIYFSYDVKMKEKGDIPEGYSVSREKKERFSLILESASTNQTSMYLCASSLSSVNTEAFFGQGTRLTVV.

The V call is TRBV18, the J call TRBJ2-7; D perhaps matches TRBD2 (5 bases). The CDR3 runs to 13 residues. Germline assignment: CDR1 KGHSH and CDR2 LQKENI. The germline V and J ends were trimmed by 3 bases and 5 bases, with 11 bases remaining between them. The CDR3 region has the DNA TGTGCCAGCTCACCCCCCGGGGTCCACGAGCAGTACTTC. Protein sequence: CASSPPGVHEQYF.

The chain links TRBV28 to TRBJ1-5; D remains ambiguous. The CDR3 is 17 residues long. With 6 bases removed from V and 6 bases from J, the gap between germline ends came to 24 bases. Germline CDR1 reads MDHEN; CDR2 reads SYDVKM. CDR3 loop: CASRAFGSPVGSQPQHF. The CDR3 DNA follows: TGTGCCAGCAGGGCGTTCGGATCCCCCGTAGGGAGTCAGCCCCAGCATTTT.

This chain links TRBV11-3 with TRBJ2-7; TRBD1 is a possible D gene (6 bases). The CDR3 totals 16 residues. Trimming pared 4 bases from V and 0 bases from J, leaving 16 bases between. CDR1 and CDR2 from the germline V gene are SGHNT and YENEEA. Here the CDR3 DNA reads TGTGCCAGCAGCTCCCGAGCGACAGGAAGCTCCTACGAGCAGTACTTC. Its translation is CASSSRATGSSYEQYF.

The CDR3 DNA is TGTGCCGCTGACAGCAGCACAGATACGCAGTATTTT. Translation: CAADSSTDTQYF. J is TRBJ2-3 and V is TRBV2; possibly TRBD1 for D (5 bases). CDR1 and CDR2 (germline): SNHLY, FYNNEI. CDR3 size: 12 residues. V lost 11 bases to trimming and J lost 0 bases, with 9 bases between them.

In DNA form, the CDR3 reads TGTGCCAGCAGCGGGCCCAGGGGGCTGAACACTGAAGCTTTCTTT. Translation gives CASSGPRGLNTEAFF. J is TRBJ1-1 and V is TRBV5-4; 8 bases are a match to TRBD1. V dropped 4 bases and J dropped 0; count of bases not matched to a gene: 5. Germline V gene data show CDR1 as SGHNT and CDR2 as YYREEE (reference sequence). The CDR3 has 15 amino acids.

This chain joins TRBV7-3 and TRBJ2-2; possible D gene TRBD2, 5 bases. V was clipped by 6 bases and J by 5 bases, with 13 bases between them. There are 14 residues in the CDR3. Looked up from germline, CDR1 is SGHTA and CDR2 is FQGTGA. CDR3 nucleotide sequence: TGTGCCAGCAGTCCCAATCCGGGGACCGGGGAGCTGTTTTTT. This translates into CASSPNPGTGELFF.

V is TRBV29-1 and J is TRBJ2-2, with 7 nucleotides matching TRBD1. Germline lookup yields CDR1 SQVTM and CDR2 ANQGSEA. J lost 6 bases, V lost 6 bases, and 10 bases had no gene match. The CDR3 runs 14 residues. The CDR3 DNA follows: TGCAGCGTAGATCCAAACAGGGGCGCCGGGGAGCTGTTTTTT. It yields the protein CSVDPNRGAGELFF.